This T cell receptor (beta chain) was profiled in a study of cytomegalovirus exposure and HLA in healthy donors. PCR involved 60 Vbeta and 13 Jbeta primers. The table came from immunoSEQ multiplex PCR; TCRdb's copy has only in-frame clones and leaves some out. Of some 170,000 clones in the sample, about three quarters are singletons; the top ten hold less than 8%. Worth noting for this clone: Its target is unknown.

Study-wide results and caveats: It was reported in a later analysis that an Asian-associated ancestry cluster showed fewer N-insertions than the approximately 700-donor mean.

Germline values: CDR1 MNHEY, CDR2 SMNVEV (reference sequence). The CDR3 sequence is 14 residues long. The ends were cut back, 1 base at V and 5 bases at J, with 12 bases in the middle. Sequences were obtained from PBMCs. This chain joins TRBV27 and TRBJ2-7, with a possible D match to TRBD1 (5 bases). The sequence was collected from a man in his forties in good health and CMV-seropositive. CDR3 DNA sequence: TGTGCCAGCAGTTTATTGACAGAAATCCACGAGCAGTACTTC. This codes for CASSLLTEIHEQYF.